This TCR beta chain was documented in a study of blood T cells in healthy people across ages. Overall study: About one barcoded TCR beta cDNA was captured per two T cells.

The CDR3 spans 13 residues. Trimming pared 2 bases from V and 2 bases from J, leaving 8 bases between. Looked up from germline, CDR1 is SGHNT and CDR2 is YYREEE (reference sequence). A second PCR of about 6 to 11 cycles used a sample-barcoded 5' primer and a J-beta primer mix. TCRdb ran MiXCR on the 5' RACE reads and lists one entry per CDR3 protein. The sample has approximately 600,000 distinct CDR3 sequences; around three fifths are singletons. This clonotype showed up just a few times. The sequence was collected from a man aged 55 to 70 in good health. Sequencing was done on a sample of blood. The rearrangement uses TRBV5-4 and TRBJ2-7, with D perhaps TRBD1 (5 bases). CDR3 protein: CASSFTGTYEQYF. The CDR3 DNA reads TGTGCCAGCAGCTTCACAGGCACCTACGAGCAGTACTTC. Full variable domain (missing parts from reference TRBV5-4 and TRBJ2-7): ETGVTQSPTHLIKTRGQQVTLRCSSQSGHNTVSWYQQALGQGPQFIFQYYREEENGRGNFPPRFSGLQFPNYSSELNVNALELDDSALYLCASSFTGTYEQYFGPGTRLTVT.